The next 9 T cell receptor beta chains were all read from a single sample in a study of STAT5B mutations in CD4+ large granular lymphocyte leukemia. Measured with immunoSEQ multiplex PCR; TCRdb has only the in-frame clones, and not every one. Counted here are around 27,000 clones, roughly 77% occurring once; the ten biggest clones make up about 3.1%. Sequenced: CD4+ T cells from blood buffy coats. The receptors shown here come from a human donor in good health.

The chain has TRBV2 and TRBJ2-1; no definite D call. This CDR3 is 15 amino acids long. Germline loops: CDR1 SNHLY, CDR2 FYNNEI. V was clipped by 3 bases and J by 5 bases, with 14 bases between them. CDR3 DNA sequence: TGTGCCAGCAGTGACACACCATATTATAACAATGAGCAGTTCTTC. Translated, it gives CASSDTPYYNNEQFF.

This sequence joins TRBV19 and TRBJ2-2, with D tentatively TRBD2 (5 bases). Trimming removed 2 bases from V and 6 bases from J, with 16 bases in between. CDR1 is LNHDA, CDR2 SQIVND, per germline (reference sequence). This CDR3 is built from 16 residues. CDR3 amino acids: CASSILKLVTPGELFF. In nucleotides, the CDR3 is TGTGCCAGTAGTATACTCAAACTAGTGACCCCCGGGGAGCTGTTTTTT.

The chain links TRBV12-1 to TRBJ2-7; TRBD2 was called by the table and not checked on the DNA. TRBV12-1 corresponds to a pseudogene. The CDR3 spans 15 residues. The CDR3 is CASSFAPASSYEQYF. Written as DNA, the CDR3 is TGTGCCAGCAGCTTTGCGCCCGCGAGCTCCTACGAGCAGTACTTC.

The chain couples TRBV7-8 to TRBJ2-1; the D gene is possibly TRBD2 (6 bases). Trimming removed 5 bases from V and 5 bases from J, with 13 bases in between. The CDR3 contains 14 residues. The V gene's germline CDR1 is SGHVS and CDR2 FQNEAQ. The CDR3 nucleotides are TGTGCCAGCAGCCCGGGGGACTCTGACAATGAGCAGTTCTTC. Its protein product is CASSPGDSDNEQFF.

V gene TRBV20-1 combines with J gene TRBJ2-1; D remains ambiguous. V dropped 6 bases and J dropped 6 bases, with 9 bases sitting between them. CDR1 and CDR2 from the germline V gene are DFQATT and SNEGSKA (reference sequence). CDR3 length equals 11 residues. CDR3 protein: CSAQRFNEQFF. The CDR3, as DNA: TGCAGTGCCCAACGATTCAATGAGCAGTTCTTC.

This rearrangement joins TRBV30 to TRBJ2-5, with D maybe TRBD1 (6 bases). V was pared by 2 bases and J by 4 bases, with 11 bases between. Germline values: CDR1 GTSNPN, CDR2 SVGIG (reference sequence). This CDR3 has 13 residues. The CDR3: CAWSPRGPETQYF. The CDR3 bases are TGTGCCTGGAGTCCCAGGGGACCAGAGACCCAGTACTTC.

The DNA for the CDR3 is TGTGCCAGCAGCTTCGACAGGGTGGGGAATGAAAAACTGTTTTTT. Protein sequence: CASSFDRVGNEKLFF. The V and J genes are TRBV11-2 and TRBJ1-4, with 7 bases identical to TRBD1. J gave up 5 bases and V 3 bases, and 6 bases lay outside the gene matches. This CDR3 region has 15 residues. Germline loops: CDR1 SGHAT, CDR2 FQNNGV.

This chain links TRBV5-1 with TRBJ2-7; possibly TRBD1 for D (6 bases). CDR3 size: 15 residues. Germline loops: CDR1 SGHRS, CDR2 YFSETQ. Trimming took off 2 bases at V and 3 bases at J, with 15 bases between the two ends. CDR3 in amino acids: CASSLVPGENYEQYF. The CDR3 coding sequence is TGCGCCAGCAGCTTAGTTCCAGGGGAAAACTACGAGCAGTACTTC.

This chain links TRBV5-1 with TRBJ2-2; D might be TRBD2 (5 bases). Looked up from germline, CDR1 is SGHRS and CDR2 is YFSETQ. This CDR3 has 15 amino acids. The V and J ends lost 1 base and 7 bases respectively, with 14 bases between them. CDR3 residues: CASSLIGPAGGELFF. The CDR3 DNA follows: TGCGCCAGCAGCTTGATCGGGCCGGCGGGCGGGGAGCTGTTTTTT.